This record concerns one TCR beta chain sequence. The antigen is undetermined. This entry belongs to a study of naive and memory T cell subsets. Trimming left V 4 bases short and J 5 bases short, with 15 bases between. Germline values: CDR1 SGHAT, CDR2 FQNNGV. This CDR3 spans 15 amino acids. Four subsets defined by CD45RA and CD27 were sorted after CD3, CD4, CD8 and live/dead staining. An equimolar mix of two oligonucleotides served as the beta constant-region primer for TRBC1 and TRBC2. The ligated cDNA underwent four PCR rounds using SP2 and nested alpha and beta constant-region primers. MiXCR, run by TCRdb on the UMI-ligation and nested PCR reads, gives a single entry per CDR3 protein. The table includes about 99,000 distinct CDR3 sequences, 13% to 15% detected once. Whole-study results and caveats: Possibly reflecting memory cells re-expressing CD45RA, a few larger clonotypes occurred in naive repertoires, especially CD8.

This clonotype was sampled from a human donor in good health. This chain joins TRBV11-2 and TRBJ2-1; TRBD1 might be the D (5 bases). The sample consisted of naive CD8+ T cells from blood. CDR3 protein: CASSSQYGAHNEQFF. DNA for the CDR3: TGTGCCAGCAGCTCCCAATATGGGGCCCACAATGAGCAGTTCTTC.